The source of this T cell receptor beta chain is a study of T cells in Graves' hyperthyroidism and ophthalmopathy. The hyperthyroidism patients had all been newly diagnosed, and their disease duration was under 2 months. Their ages ranged from 18 to 65 years. Amplified TCR beta CDR3 regions came from RNA transcripts. First-round RT-PCR of the TCR CDR3 relied on the HTBI primer set. TCRdb reprocessed the multiplex PCR reads via MiXCR and lists one record per CDR3 protein. The sample includes a few hundred thousand distinct CDR3 sequences, 15% to 17% of them seen just once. This clonotype was observed at least ten times. Its antigen is currently unknown. General study points: The model identified upcoming ophthalmopathy a median approximately 6.5 months ahead of onset. Most clonotypes expanded in the thyroid (above 0.001) were also present in blood.

Material: blood. The receptor was derived from a woman in her late teens or twenties with Graves' hyperthyroidism that later progressed to Graves' ophthalmopathy.

The CDR3 nucleotides read TGTGCCAGCAGCCCTAAGGGTGGGGACAGAAAATACGAGCAGTACTTC. This sequence encodes CASSPKGGDRKYEQYF. The chain combines TRBV25-1 with TRBJ2-7; TRBD1 matches at 7 bases. V was pared by 6 bases and J by 4 bases, with 15 bases of the junction left unmatched. This CDR3 is 16 amino acids long. The V gene's germline CDR1 is MGHDK and CDR2 SYGVNS.